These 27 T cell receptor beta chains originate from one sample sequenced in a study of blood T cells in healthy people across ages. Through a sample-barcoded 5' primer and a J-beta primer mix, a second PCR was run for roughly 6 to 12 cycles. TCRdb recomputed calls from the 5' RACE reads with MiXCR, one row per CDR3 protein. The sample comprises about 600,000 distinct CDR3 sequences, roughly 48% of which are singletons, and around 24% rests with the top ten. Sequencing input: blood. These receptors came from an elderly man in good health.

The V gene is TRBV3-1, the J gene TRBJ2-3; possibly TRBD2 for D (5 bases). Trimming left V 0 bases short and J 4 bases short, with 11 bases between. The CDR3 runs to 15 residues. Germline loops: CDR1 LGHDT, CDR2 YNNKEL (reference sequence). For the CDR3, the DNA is TGTGCCAGCAGCCAAGATCAGCGGAGCGCAGATACGCAGTATTTT. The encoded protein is CASSQDQRSADTQYF.

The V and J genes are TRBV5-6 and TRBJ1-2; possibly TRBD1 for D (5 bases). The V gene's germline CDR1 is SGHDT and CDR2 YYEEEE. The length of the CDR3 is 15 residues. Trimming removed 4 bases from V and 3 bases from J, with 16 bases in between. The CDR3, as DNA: TGTGCCAGCAGCCCTATAGCCGGGGCCTACTATGGCTACACCTTC. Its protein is CASSPIAGAYYGYTF. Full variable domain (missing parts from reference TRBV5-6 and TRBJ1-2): DAGVTQSPTHLIKTRGQQVTLRCSPKSGHDTVSWYQQALGQGPQFIFQYYEEEERQRGNFPDRFSGHQFPNYSSELNVNALLLGDSALYLCASSPIAGAYYGYTFGSGTRLTVV.

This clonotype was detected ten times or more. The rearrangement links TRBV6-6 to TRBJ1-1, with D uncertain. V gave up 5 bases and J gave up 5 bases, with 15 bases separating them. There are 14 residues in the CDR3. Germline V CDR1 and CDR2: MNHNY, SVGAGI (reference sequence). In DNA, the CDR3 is TGTGCCAGCAGTACCGGGGAGGGTTGGACTGAAGCTTTCTTT. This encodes CASSTGEGWTEAFF.

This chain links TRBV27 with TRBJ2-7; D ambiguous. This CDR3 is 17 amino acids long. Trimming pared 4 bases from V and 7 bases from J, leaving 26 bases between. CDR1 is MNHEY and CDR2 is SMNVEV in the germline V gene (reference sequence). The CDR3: CASSSSGPYSFYNEQYF. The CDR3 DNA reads TGTGCCAGCAGTTCTTCAGGCCCCTATAGCTTCTACAATGAGCAGTACTTC.

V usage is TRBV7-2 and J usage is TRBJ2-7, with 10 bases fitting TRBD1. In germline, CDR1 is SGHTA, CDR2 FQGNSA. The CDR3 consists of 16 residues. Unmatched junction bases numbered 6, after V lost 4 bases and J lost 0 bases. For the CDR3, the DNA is TGTGCCAGCAGCTCCGGACAGGGGGGTTTCTCCTACGAGCAGTACTTC. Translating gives CASSSGQGGFSYEQYF.

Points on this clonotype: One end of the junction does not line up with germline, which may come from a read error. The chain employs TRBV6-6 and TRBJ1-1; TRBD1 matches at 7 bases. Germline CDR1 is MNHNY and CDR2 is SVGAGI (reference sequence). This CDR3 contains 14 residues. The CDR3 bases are TGTGCCGGCAGATCCGGCGACAGGGTCGCTGAAGCTTTCTTT. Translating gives CAGRSGDRVAEAFF.

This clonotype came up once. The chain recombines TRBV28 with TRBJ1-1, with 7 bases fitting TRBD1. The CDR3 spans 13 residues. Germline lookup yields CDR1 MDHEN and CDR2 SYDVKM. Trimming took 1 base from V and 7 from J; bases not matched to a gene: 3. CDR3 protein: CASSLFGTVEAFF. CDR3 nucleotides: TGTGCCAGCAGTTTATTTGGGACAGTTGAAGCTTTCTTT.

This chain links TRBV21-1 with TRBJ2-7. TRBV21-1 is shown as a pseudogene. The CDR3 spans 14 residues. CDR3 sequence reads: CASSNLTVSYEQYF. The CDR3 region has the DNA TGTGCCAGCAGCAATTTGACGGTGTCCTACGAGCAGTACTTC.

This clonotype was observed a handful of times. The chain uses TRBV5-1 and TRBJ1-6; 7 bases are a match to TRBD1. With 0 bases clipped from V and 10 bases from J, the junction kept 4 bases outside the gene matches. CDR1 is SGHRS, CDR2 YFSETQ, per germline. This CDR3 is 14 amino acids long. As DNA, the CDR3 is TGCGCCAGCAGCTTGGAAGGGGGCAGGTCACCCCTCCACTTT. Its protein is CASSLEGGRSPLHF. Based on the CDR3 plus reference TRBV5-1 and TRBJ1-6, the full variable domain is KAGVTQTPRYLIKTRGQQVTLSCSPISGHRSVSWYQQTPGQGLQFLFEYFSETQRNKGNFPGRFSGRQFSNSRSEMNVSTLELGDSALYLCASSLEGGRSPLHFGNGTRLTVT.

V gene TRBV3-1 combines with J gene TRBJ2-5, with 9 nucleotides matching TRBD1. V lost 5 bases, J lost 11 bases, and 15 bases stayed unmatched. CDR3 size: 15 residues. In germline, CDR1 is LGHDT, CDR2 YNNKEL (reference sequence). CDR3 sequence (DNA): TGTGCCAGCAGCTCGCCGGGACAGGGTGCCTGTGAGCAGTACTTC. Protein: CASSSPGQGACEQYF.

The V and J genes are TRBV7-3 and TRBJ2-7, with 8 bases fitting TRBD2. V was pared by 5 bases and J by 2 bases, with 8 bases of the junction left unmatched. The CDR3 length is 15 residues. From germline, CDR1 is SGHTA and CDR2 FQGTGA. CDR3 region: CASSARAGEPYEQYF. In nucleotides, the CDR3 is TGTGCCAGCAGCGCAAGAGCGGGGGAGCCCTACGAGCAGTACTTC.

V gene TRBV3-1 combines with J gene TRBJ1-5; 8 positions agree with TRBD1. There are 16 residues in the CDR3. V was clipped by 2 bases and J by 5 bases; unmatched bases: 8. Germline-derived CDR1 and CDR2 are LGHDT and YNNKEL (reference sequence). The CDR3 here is CASSQYAGGADQPQHF. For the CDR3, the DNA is TGTGCCAGCAGCCAATACGCAGGGGGCGCAGATCAGCCCCAGCATTTT.

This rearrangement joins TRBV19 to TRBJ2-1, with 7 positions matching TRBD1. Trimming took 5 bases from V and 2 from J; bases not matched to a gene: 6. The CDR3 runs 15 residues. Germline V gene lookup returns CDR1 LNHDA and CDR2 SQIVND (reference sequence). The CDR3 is CASSPSGTAYNEQFF. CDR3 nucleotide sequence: TGTGCCAGTAGTCCCTCCGGGACAGCCTACAATGAGCAGTTCTTC. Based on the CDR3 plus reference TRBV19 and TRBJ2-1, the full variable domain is DGGITQSPKYLFRKEGQNVTLSCEQNLNHDAMYWYRQDPGQGLRLIYYSQIVNDFQKGDIAEGYSVSREKKESFPLTVTSAQKNPTAFYLCASSPSGTAYNEQFFGPGTRLTVL.

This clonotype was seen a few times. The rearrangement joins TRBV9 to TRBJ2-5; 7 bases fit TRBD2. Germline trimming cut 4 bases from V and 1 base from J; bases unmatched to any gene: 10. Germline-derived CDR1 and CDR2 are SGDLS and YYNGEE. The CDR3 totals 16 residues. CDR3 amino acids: CASSQTSGMGQETQYF. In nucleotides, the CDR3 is TGTGCCAGCAGCCAAACAAGCGGGATGGGCCAAGAGACCCAGTACTTC.

CDR3 coding DNA: TGCAGTGCTATCCGGGACAGGGATGACTCACCCCTCCACTTT. Encoded protein: CSAIRDRDDSPLHF. The chain is built from TRBV20-1 and TRBJ1-6, with 9 bases matching TRBD1. The CDR3 length is 14 residues. V lost 4 bases to trimming and J lost 10 bases; unmatched junction nucleotides: 8. Germline V gene data show CDR1 as DFQATT and CDR2 as SNEGSKA (reference sequence).

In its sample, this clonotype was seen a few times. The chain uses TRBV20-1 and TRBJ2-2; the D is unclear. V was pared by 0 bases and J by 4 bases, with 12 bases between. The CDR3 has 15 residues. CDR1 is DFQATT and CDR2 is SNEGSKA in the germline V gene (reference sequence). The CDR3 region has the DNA TGCAGTGCTAGAGACTCTTCGATGGCCACCGGGGAGCTGTTTTTT. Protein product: CSARDSSMATGELFF.

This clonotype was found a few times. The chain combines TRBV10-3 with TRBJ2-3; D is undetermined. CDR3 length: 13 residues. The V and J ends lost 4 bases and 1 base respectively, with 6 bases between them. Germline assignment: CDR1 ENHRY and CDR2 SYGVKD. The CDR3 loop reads CAISADGTDTQYF. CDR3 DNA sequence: TGTGCCATCAGTGCGGACGGCACAGATACGCAGTATTTT.

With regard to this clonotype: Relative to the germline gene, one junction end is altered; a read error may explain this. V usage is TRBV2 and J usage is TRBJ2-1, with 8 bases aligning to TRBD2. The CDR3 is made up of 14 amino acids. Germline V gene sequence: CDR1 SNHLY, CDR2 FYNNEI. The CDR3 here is CSSSEGLDHNEQFF. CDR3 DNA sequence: TGTTCCAGCAGCGAGGGACTAGACCACAATGAGCAGTTCTTC.

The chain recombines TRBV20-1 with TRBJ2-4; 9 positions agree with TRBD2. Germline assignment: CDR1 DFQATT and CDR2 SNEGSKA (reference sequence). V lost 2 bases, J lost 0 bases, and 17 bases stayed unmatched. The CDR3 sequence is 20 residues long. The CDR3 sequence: CSARSQAGTSTILAKNIQYF. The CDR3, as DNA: TGCAGTGCTAGATCTCAAGCCGGGACTAGCACTATTTTAGCCAAAAACATTCAGTACTTC.

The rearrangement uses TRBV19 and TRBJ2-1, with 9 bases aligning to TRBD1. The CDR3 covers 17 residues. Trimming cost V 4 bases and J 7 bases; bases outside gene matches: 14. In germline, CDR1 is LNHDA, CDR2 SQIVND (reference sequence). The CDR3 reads CASSRSGGTGLTNEQFF. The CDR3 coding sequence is TGTGCCAGTAGTAGATCAGGGGGGACAGGGCTGACGAATGAGCAGTTCTTC.

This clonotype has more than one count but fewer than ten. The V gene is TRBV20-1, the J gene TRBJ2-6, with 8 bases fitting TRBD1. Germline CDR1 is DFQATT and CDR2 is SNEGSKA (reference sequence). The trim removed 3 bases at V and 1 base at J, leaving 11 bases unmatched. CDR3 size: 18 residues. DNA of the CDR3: TGCAGTGCTAGTCCATGGGGCCAGGGGGCTTCTGGGGCCAACGTCCTGACTTTC. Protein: CSASPWGQGASGANVLTF.

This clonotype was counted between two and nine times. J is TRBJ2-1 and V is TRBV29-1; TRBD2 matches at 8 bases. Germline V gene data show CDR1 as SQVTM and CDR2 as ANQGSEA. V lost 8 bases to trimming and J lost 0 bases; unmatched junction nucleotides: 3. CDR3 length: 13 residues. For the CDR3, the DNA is TGCAGCTTGACTAGCGTCTCCTACAATGAGCAGTTCTTC. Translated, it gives CSLTSVSYNEQFF.

The CDR3 DNA reads as TGCAGTGCTCTCCGGGACAGTTATGAAAAACTGTTTTTT. Its translation: CSALRDSYEKLFF. The chain joins TRBV20-1 to TRBJ1-4; the match to TRBD1 covers 7 bases. CDR1 is DFQATT and CDR2 is SNEGSKA in the germline V gene (reference sequence). The junction had 6 bases not matched to a gene; V was cut back by 5 bases and J by 6 bases. The CDR3 has 13 amino acids.

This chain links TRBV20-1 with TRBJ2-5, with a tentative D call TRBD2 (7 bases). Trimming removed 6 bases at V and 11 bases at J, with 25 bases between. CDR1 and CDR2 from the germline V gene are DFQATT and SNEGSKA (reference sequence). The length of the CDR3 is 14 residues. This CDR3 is CSARPQGGLDEQYF. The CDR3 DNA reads TGCAGTGCCCGCCCACAGGGAGGGTTGGATGAGCAGTACTTC.

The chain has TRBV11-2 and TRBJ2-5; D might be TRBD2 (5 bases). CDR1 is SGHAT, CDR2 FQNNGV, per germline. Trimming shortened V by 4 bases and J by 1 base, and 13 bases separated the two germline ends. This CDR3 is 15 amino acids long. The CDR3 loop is CASSCEGGPQETQYF. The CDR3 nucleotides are TGTGCCAGCAGCTGTGAGGGCGGCCCCCAAGAGACCCAGTACTTC.

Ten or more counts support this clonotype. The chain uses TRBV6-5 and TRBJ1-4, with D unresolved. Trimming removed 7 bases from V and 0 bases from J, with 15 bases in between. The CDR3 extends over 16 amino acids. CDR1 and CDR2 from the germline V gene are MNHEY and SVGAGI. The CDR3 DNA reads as TGTGCCAGCACACAACACCTAGCGGCAACTAATGAAAAACTGTTTTTT. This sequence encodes CASTQHLAATNEKLFF.

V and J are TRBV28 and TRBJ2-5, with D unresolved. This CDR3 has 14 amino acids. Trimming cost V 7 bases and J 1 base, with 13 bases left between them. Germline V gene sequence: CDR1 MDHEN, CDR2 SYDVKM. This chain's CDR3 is CASNVHDGQETQYF. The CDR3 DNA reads TGTGCCAGCAACGTCCATGACGGCCAAGAGACCCAGTACTTC.